Shown below are 8 T cell receptor beta chains from a single sample sequenced in a study of blood T cell repertoires in COVID-19. Using immunoSEQ multiplex PCR, the repertoire was profiled, and TCRdb retains in-frame clones only, with some absent. Among approximately 210,000 clones listed, approximately 90% were seen once. Sequenced sample: peripheral blood. These receptors were collected from a man aged 30 to 39 with acute or convalescent COVID-19.

V is TRBV6-5 and J is TRBJ1-5; the D gene is possibly TRBD1 (6 bases). CDR1 and CDR2 (germline): MNHEY, SVGAGI. The CDR3 extends over 15 amino acids. Deletions cut 8 bases from V and 1 base from J, with 15 bases between. CDR3 region: CASLPQGRSNQPQHF. CDR3 DNA: TGTGCCAGCCTCCCACAGGGAAGAAGCAATCAGCCCCAGCATTTT.

In nucleotides, the CDR3 is TGTGCCAGTACCCTCCGGGGAGAAGCTTTCTTT. It specifies CASTLRGEAFF. The gene calls are TRBV19 and TRBJ1-1; D call uncertain. There are 11 residues in the CDR3. With 7 bases removed from V and 8 bases from J, the gap between germline ends came to 11 bases. The germline V gene encodes CDR1 LNHDA and CDR2 SQIVND (reference sequence). The whole variable domain, remainder taken from reference TRBV19 and TRBJ1-1, is DGGITQSPKYLFRKEGQNVTLSCEQNLNHDAMYWYRQDPGQGLRLIYYSQIVNDFQKGDIAEGYSVSREKKESFPLTVTSAQKNPTAFYLCASTLRGEAFFGQGTRLTVV.

V gene TRBV6-1 combines with J gene TRBJ1-6; TRBD1 might be the D (5 bases). The CDR3 totals 16 residues. The germline V and J ends were trimmed by 3 bases and 0 bases, with 9 bases remaining between them. In germline, CDR1 is MNHNS, CDR2 SASEGT. The CDR3 is CASSETVSSYNSPLHF. In nucleotides, the CDR3 is TGTGCCAGCAGTGAGACAGTTAGCTCCTATAATTCACCCCTCCACTTT.

This sequence joins TRBV19 and TRBJ2-2; 7 nucleotides agree with TRBD2. The germline V gene encodes CDR1 LNHDA and CDR2 SQIVND (reference sequence). V shed 6 bases and J 5 bases; nucleotides not matched to a gene: 6. This CDR3 contains 14 residues. In nucleotides, the CDR3 is TGTGCCAGTAGGGCGACTAGCTGGACCGGGGAGCTGTTTTTT. This sequence encodes CASRATSWTGELFF.

J is TRBJ1-1 and V is TRBV4-2; D is ambiguous. The CDR3 contains 14 residues. CDR1 is LGHNA, CDR2 YNFKEQ, per germline. V was clipped by 0 bases and J by 2 bases, with 7 bases between them. The chain's CDR3 is CASSQDLANTEAFF. The CDR3, as DNA: TGTGCCAGCAGCCAAGATCTGGCTAACACTGAAGCTTTCTTT.

The gene calls are TRBV12-5 and TRBJ2-3, with a tentative D call TRBD2 (6 bases). Per germline, CDR1 LGHNT and CDR2 FRNRAP. The CDR3 spans 15 residues. V lost 4 bases, J lost 2 bases, and 13 bases lay in between. Here the CDR3 DNA reads TGTGCTAGTGGTTCGGGGGACGGTTACACAGATACGCAGTATTTT. Amino acids: CASGSGDGYTDTQYF.

The chain links TRBV5-4 to TRBJ2-5; TRBD2 matches at 9 bases. Trimming removed 0 bases from V and 5 bases from J; junction bases left unmatched: 5. CDR1 and CDR2 from the germline V gene are SGHNT and YYREEE (reference sequence). The CDR3 runs to 15 residues. Written as DNA, the CDR3 is TGTGCCAGCAGCTTGGTAGCGGGAGAAGGGGAGACCCAGTACTTC. This sequence encodes CASSLVAGEGETQYF.

V and J are TRBV11-3 and TRBJ1-4; tentative D call: TRBD1 (5 bases). This CDR3 has 16 residues. The germline V gene has CDR1 SGHNT and CDR2 YENEEA. V gave up 0 bases and J gave up 2 bases, with 10 bases separating them. CDR3 DNA sequence: TGTGCCAGCAGCTTAGACAGGGAAGGTACTAATGAAAAACTGTTTTTT. This sequence encodes CASSLDREGTNEKLFF.